The rows below give T cell receptor beta chains drawn from one sample of a study of blood T cell repertoires in COVID-19. The repertoire was sequenced with immunoSEQ multiplex PCR; TCRdb's copy has only in-frame clones and lacks some. Among 180,000 or so clones listed, more than 70% were seen once. Sequenced: peripheral blood. The receptors come from a woman aged 55-75 years with acute or convalescent COVID-19. Both conserved end residues are part of each CDR3. A D gene is named only where the DNA matches it firmly. Expanded clones are given a class, and other clones once, few, many or no size at all.

>TRBJ2-7|.|TRBV27|.
CASSLLGLGGTEQYF
TGTGCCAGCAGTTTACTAGGTCTGGGGGGTACCGAGCAGTACTTC
>TRBJ2-5|.|TRBV29-1|.
CSVGHIQETQYF
TGCAGCGTTGGCCACATCCAAGAGACCCAGTACTTC
>TRBJ1-1|.|TRBV2|many
CASRTAPMNTEAFF
TGTGCCAGCAGGACAGCTCCCATGAACACTGAAGCTTTCTTT
>TRBJ2-7|.|TRBV28|.
CASSSRDYEQYF
TGTGCCAGCAGTTCGCGCGACTACGAGCAGTACTTC
>TRBJ1-1|.|TRBV10-3|.
CASMGGMNTEAFF
TGTGCCAGTATGGGGGGGATGAACACTGAAGCTTTCTTT
>TRBJ1-1|.|TRBV6-1|once
CASSEQGGNTEAFF
TGTGCCAGCAGTGAACAAGGGGGTAACACTGAAGCTTTCTTT
>TRBJ1-1|TRBD1|TRBV30|.
CAWSVRQGTEAFF
TGTGCCTGGAGTGTCAGACAGGGCACTGAAGCTTTCTTT
>TRBJ1-1|.|TRBV3-1/TRBV3-2|once
CASSQVGGPKEAFF
TGTGCCAGCAGCCAAGTGGGAGGGCCGAAAGAAGCTTTCTTT
>TRBJ1-1|TRBD1|TRBV5-1|.
CASSSGTARAEAFF
TGCGCCAGCAGCTCCGGGACAGCGAGGGCTGAAGCTTTCTTT
>TRBJ1-1|.|TRBV2|.
CASSQDRNTEAFF
TGTGCCAGCAGTCAGGACAGGAACACTGAAGCTTTCTTT
>TRBJ2-7|.|TRBV5-1|.
CASSLEGDSYEQYF
TGCGCCAGCAGCTTAGAAGGGGACTCCTACGAGCAGTACTTC
>TRBJ1-2|TRBD1|TRBV28|.
CATDRALRGYTF
TGTGCCACAGACAGGGCCCTTCGTGGCTACACCTTC
>TRBJ2-1|TRBD1|TRBV5-1|.
CASSLGDSSYNEQFF
TGCGCCAGCAGCTTAGGGGACAGCTCCTACAATGAGCAGTTCTTC
>TRBJ1-1|TRBD1|TRBV29-1|once
CSVESQGVEAFF
TGCAGCGTTGAAAGTCAGGGGGTTGAAGCTTTCTTT
>TRBJ1-1|.|TRBV19|.
CASSFLRDIGTEAFF
TGTGCCAGTAGTTTCCTCCGGGACATTGGTACTGAAGCTTTCTTT
>TRBJ2-3|TRBD1|TRBV7-2|.
CASSPRDSGADTQYF
TGTGCCAGCAGTCCTCGGGACAGTGGGGCGGATACGCAGTATTTT
>TRBJ1-5|TRBD1|TRBV6-5|.
CASSTVGTGFEPQHF
TGTGCCAGCAGCACCGTGGGGACAGGCTTTGAGCCCCAGCATTTT
>TRBJ2-5|.|TRBV19|once
CASSNQGQETQYF
TGTGCCAGTAGCAACCAGGGCCAAGAGACCCAGTACTTC
>TRBJ2-1|TRBD2|TRBV7-2|.
CASSLVNSGSSYNEQFF
TGTGCCAGCAGCTTAGTTAATAGCGGGAGCTCCTACAATGAGCAGTTCTTC
>TRBJ1-3|.|TRBV18|few
CASSPSGGNSGNTIYF
TGTGCCAGCTCACCCAGCGGGGGGAACTCTGGAAACACCATATATTTT
>TRBJ2-1|.|TRBV21-1|.
CASSKRDEGLAAESSYNEQFF
TGTGCCAGCAGCAAGAGGGACGAGGGACTAGCGGCTGAGTCATCCTACAATGAGCAGTTCTTC
>TRBJ2-2|.|TRBV2|.
CASSEQGPSGELFF
TGTGCCAGCAGTGAACAGGGCCCCTCCGGGGAGCTGTTTTTT
>TRBJ2-1|TRBD2|TRBV15|.
CATSREAGVYRFF
TGTGCCACCAGCAGAGAAGCGGGAGTTTATCGGTTCTTC
>TRBJ1-6|TRBD1|TRBV2|few
CASTEGQGAYNSPLHF
TGTGCCAGCACCGAAGGACAGGGCGCCTATAATTCACCCCTCCACTTT
>TRBJ1-2|TRBD1|TRBV5-6|.
CASSRPTGRSNYGYTF
TGTGCCAGCAGCCGCCCGACAGGGAGATCTAACTATGGCTACACCTTC
>TRBJ1-1|.|TRBV6-5|.
CASSPTQPQYEAFF
TGTGCCAGCAGTCCTACTCAACCCCAATATGAAGCTTTCTTT
>TRBJ2-1|.|TRBV20-1|.
CSARGQGLQFF
TGCAGTGCTAGGGGGCAGGGGCTTCAGTTCTTC
>TRBJ1-5|TRBD1|TRBV2|.
CASGEDRPNQPQHF
TGTGCCAGCGGTGAGGACAGGCCCAATCAGCCCCAGCATTTT
>TRBJ2-7|.|TRBV5-1|few
CASSLGRYEQYF
TGCGCCAGCAGTCTAGGGAGGTACGAGCAGTACTTC
>TRBJ1-4|.|TRBV20-1|.
CSARVREKLFF
TGCAGTGCTAGAGTGCGGGAAAAACTGTTTTTT
>TRBJ1-6|TRBD1|TRBV19|.
CASRTVGGESPLHF
TGTGCCAGTAGGACAGTAGGGGGCGAATCACCCCTCCACTTT
>TRBJ2-1|TRBD2|TRBV11-2|.
CASSLGTSGSRQYNEQFF
TGTGCCAGCAGCTTAGGCACTAGCGGGAGCCGCCAGTACAATGAGCAGTTCTTC
>TRBJ1-1|TRBD1|TRBV7-6|.
CASSLASPGTATEAFF
TGTGCCAGCAGCTTAGCTTCCCCGGGGACAGCCACTGAAGCTTTCTTT
>TRBJ1-1|.|TRBV11-2|.
CASSFRYGVEAFF
TGTGCCAGCAGCTTCCGCTACGGAGTTGAAGCTTTCTTT
>TRBJ2-2|TRBD2|TRBV3-1/TRBV3-2|.
CASSYQGASGKRGELFF
TGTGCCAGCAGCTACCAAGGTGCTAGCGGGAAGCGTGGGGAGCTGTTTTTT
>TRBJ2-6|TRBD1|TRBV19|once
CATRTGGSGANVLTF
TGTGCCACTAGGACAGGGGGCTCTGGGGCCAACGTCCTGACTTTC
>TRBJ1-4|TRBD1|TRBV2|.
CARQKGTGSEKLFF
TGTGCCAGACAGAAGGGGACAGGGTCTGAAAAACTGTTTTTT
>TRBJ1-6|.|TRBV14|.
CASSQGGLALHF
TGTGCCAGCAGCCAGGGAGGTTTAGCCCTCCACTTT
>TRBJ1-4|TRBD1|TRBV28|.
CASSLFTGVDEKLFF
TGTGCCAGCAGTTTATTTACAGGGGTCGATGAAAAACTGTTTTTT
>TRBJ1-4|TRBD1|TRBV7-2|.
CASSLEARGLNEKLFF
TGTGCCAGCAGCTTAGAAGCCAGGGGGCTGAACGAAAAACTGTTTTTT